The T cell receptor (beta chain) under discussion was sequenced for a study of blood T cell repertoires in COVID-19. There are 18 residues in the CDR3. Germline-derived CDR1 and CDR2 are MDHEN and SYDVKM. Trimming took 4 bases from V and 2 from J; bases not matched to a gene: 17. A Seattle source enrolled patients during active infection and followed them longitudinally. This clone was counted a single time. Under the authors' procedure: Reference gene primer amplification yielded estimated nucleated cell counts. Sequencing used immunoSEQ multiplex PCR; TCRdb keeps in-frame clones, though not all of them. The D gene and trimming were derived from the DNA, and the V and J assignments and clone size from that table. This table holds approximately 170,000 clones, around 84% found once.

The chain uses TRBV28 and TRBJ2-7, with 7 bases lining up with TRBD1. This clonotype originated in a woman of 80 years or more with COVID-19, enrolled during active disease. The sequencing input was peripheral blood. The CDR3: CASSSTGATLTSPYEQYF. The CDR3 region has the DNA TGTGCCAGCAGTTCTACAGGGGCCACACTTACTAGTCCCTACGAGCAGTACTTC.